This T cell receptor (beta chain) is drawn from a study of blood T cell repertoires in COVID-19. The CDR3 covers 14 residues. Germline CDR1 reads SNHLY; CDR2 reads FYNNEI. V lost 2 bases, J lost 7 bases, and 6 bases stayed unmatched. Across about 22 US areas, participants ranged in age from about 18 to 100 years. Measured with immunoSEQ multiplex PCR; TCRdb has only the in-frame clones, and not every one. The data contain 310,000 or so clones, 80% to 95% of them seen just once; the ten biggest clones take up 0.95% to 1.2%. The V call is TRBV2, the J call TRBJ2-7, with 9 bases matching TRBD2. The source material was PBMCs or T cells enriched from blood (not recorded which). The receptor comes from a woman in her 30s who had recovered from COVID-19. The CDR3 region has the DNA TGTGCCAGCAGTGAAAGGGGACTAGCTTATGAGCAGTACTTC. Translating it yields CASSERGLAYEQYF.